Below, 23 T cell receptor beta chains from the same sample are listed, as sequenced in a study of Ad26.COV2.S vaccination and SARS-CoV-2 variants. Treatment denoted: roughly 19 received Ad26.COV2.S at low or high dose, single or two shots; about 5 received placebo; per-sample allocation not given. Sampling was performed 63 days after the first vaccine or placebo injection. Assay used: immunoSEQ multiplex PCR; TCRdb lists only in-frame clones, some missing. The sample carries hundreds of thousands of clones, about 88% recorded once. Sequenced here: peripheral blood, sampled in a trial of Ad26.COV2.S vaccine versus placebo. The origin of the receptors is a person aged 18-60 years who received the Ad26.COV2.S COVID-19 vaccine or a placebo.

The chain combines TRBV6-5 with TRBJ2-7, with no clear D. The CDR3 consists of 14 residues. The V end was cut by 6 bases, the J end by 2 bases, with 14 bases between. Germline values: CDR1 MNHEY, CDR2 SVGAGI. The CDR3 DNA sequence: TGTGCCAGCAGGAAAGGTATCGGGCCCTACGAGCAGTACTTC. Translated: CASRKGIGPYEQYF.

Comments on this clone: Other nucleotide sequences in the sample specify the same CDR3. The genes are TRBV5-1 and TRBJ1-2; a weak D match, TRBD1 (5 bases). Trimming shortened V by 0 bases and J by 4 bases, and 10 bases separated the two germline ends. Germline-derived CDR1 and CDR2 are SGHRS and YFSETQ. This CDR3 contains 14 residues. For the CDR3, the DNA is TGCGCCAGCAGCTTGGGGCAGGGTGGCTATGGCTACACCTTC. Translation gives CASSLGQGGYGYTF.

The chain recombines TRBV12-3 or TRBV12-4 with TRBJ1-2, with 7 bases that match TRBD1. The CDR3 extends over 13 amino acids. J gave up 5 bases and V 4 bases, and 4 bases lay outside the gene matches. CDR3 DNA: TGTGCCAGCAGTTGGGACAGAAGATATGGCTACACCTTC. Residues: CASSWDRRYGYTF.

V and J are TRBV18 and TRBJ1-1; D uncertain. Germline CDR1 and CDR2: KGHSH and LQKENI. Trimming shortened V by 5 bases and J by 3 bases, and 13 bases separated the two germline ends. The CDR3 contains 14 residues. In DNA, the CDR3 is TGTGCCAGCTCATCCACCGGACTGGACACTGAAGCTTTCTTT. Translated: CASSSTGLDTEAFF.

The genes are TRBV11-3 and TRBJ2-3; D possibly corresponds to TRBD2 (6 bases). Trimming shortened V by 4 bases and J by 1 base, and 9 bases separated the two germline ends. The CDR3 is 14 residues long. In germline, CDR1 is SGHNT, CDR2 YENEEA. The CDR3 region has the DNA TGTGCCAGCAGCTCGGGACTGCGCACAGATACGCAGTATTTT. Amino acid sequence: CASSSGLRTDTQYF.

This chain connects TRBV4-1 to TRBJ2-7, with D perhaps TRBD1 (6 bases). V was trimmed by 4 bases and J by 2 bases, leaving 9 bases between them. The CDR3 contains 13 residues. From germline, CDR1 is MGHRA and CDR2 YSYEKL. The CDR3 here is CASSPGGPYEQYF. CDR3 bases: TGCGCCAGCAGCCCTGGGGGCCCCTACGAGCAGTACTTC.

The rearrangement joins TRBV9 to TRBJ2-7; TRBD1 matches 7 bases. The CDR3 spans 14 residues. The trim removed 0 bases at V and 2 bases at J, leaving 2 bases unmatched. CDR1 is SGDLS, CDR2 YYNGEE, per germline. The CDR3 is CASSVGQGAYEQYF. DNA for the CDR3: TGTGCCAGCAGCGTAGGGCAGGGGGCCTACGAGCAGTACTTC.

The chain uses TRBV9 and TRBJ1-6, with no clear D. Germline V gene lookup returns CDR1 SGDLS and CDR2 YYNGEE. The V and J ends lost 7 bases and 9 bases respectively, with 11 bases between them. This CDR3 spans 12 amino acids. For the CDR3, the DNA is TGTGCCAGCGGGCCACTCTCTTCACCCCTCCACTTT. Protein: CASGPLSSPLHF.

The chain has TRBV24-1 and TRBJ1-1; no definite D call. CDR3 length equals 13 residues. The germline CDR1 and CDR2 sequences are KGHDR and SFDVKD. The ends were cut back, 3 bases at V and 1 base at J, with 5 bases in the middle. CDR3 nucleotides: TGTGCCACCAGTGATGCAGAGAACACTGAAGCTTTCTTT. It translates to CATSDAENTEAFF.

CDR3 protein: CASSRGLADNEQFF. CDR3 DNA: TGTGCCAGCAGCCGGGGACTAGCGGACAATGAGCAGTTCTTC. This sequence joins TRBV3-1 (or the pseudogene TRBV3-2) and TRBJ2-1; 11 bases match TRBD2. The CDR3 runs to 14 residues. Trimming at V came to 4 bases and at J to 5 bases, leaving 1 base not matched to a gene. The germline V gene encodes CDR1 LGHDT and CDR2 YNNKEL (reference sequence).

CDR3 sequence: CASSQALGDGDYGYTF. DNA of the CDR3: TGTGCCAGCAGCCAAGCCCTAGGGGACGGGGACTATGGCTACACCTTC. V is TRBV3-1 (or the pseudogene TRBV3-2) and J is TRBJ1-2, with D maybe TRBD1 (5 bases). The germline CDR1 and CDR2 sequences are LGHDT and YNNKEL (reference sequence). The CDR3 has 16 residues. V shed 1 base and J shed 3 bases, with 15 bases lying between them.

CDR3 sequence: CSVRTGMNTEAFF. CDR3 DNA: TGCAGCGTTCGGACAGGGATGAACACTGAAGCTTTCTTT. The chain has TRBV29-1 and TRBJ1-1, with TRBD1 matching over 8 bases. This CDR3 comprises 13 residues. CDR1 and CDR2 from the germline V gene are SQVTM and ANQGSEA. V lost 5 bases, J lost 0 bases, and 2 bases stayed unmatched.

The chain carries TRBV18 and TRBJ1-4; D is unclear. The CDR3 is 15 amino acids. Germline V gene data show CDR1 as KGHSH and CDR2 as LQKENI. V was cut by 3 bases and J by 7 bases, with 15 bases left in between. The CDR3 sequence: CASSPRLTEPEKLFF. The CDR3 DNA follows: TGTGCCAGCTCACCGCGATTAACAGAGCCTGAAAAACTGTTTTTT.

The V call is TRBV11-3, the J call TRBJ1-1, with D perhaps TRBD1 (6 bases). This CDR3 is built from 13 residues. The germline V gene has CDR1 SGHNT and CDR2 YENEEA. The V gene lost 5 bases and the J gene lost 0 bases, with 7 bases spanning the gap. CDR3 amino acids: CASSQGLNTEAFF. As DNA, the CDR3 is TGTGCCAGCAGCCAGGGGCTGAACACTGAAGCTTTCTTT.

This clone was picked up one time. V is TRBV5-1 and J is TRBJ2-1; a possible D gene is TRBD2 (5 bases). CDR3 length: 15 amino acids. CDR1 SGHRS and CDR2 YFSETQ come from the germline V gene. Trimming cost V 7 bases and J 7 bases, with 21 bases left between them. CDR3 sequence (DNA): TGCGCCAGCGCTCATAAGAGGGATTACGTGAATGAGCAGTTCTTC. It codes for CASAHKRDYVNEQFF.

The CDR3 here is CASSFLLAGIETQYF. CDR3 coding DNA: TGTGCCAGCAGTTTTTTACTAGCGGGGATAGAGACCCAGTACTTC. This chain joins TRBV27 and TRBJ2-5; TRBD2 agrees at 10 bases. The CDR3 covers 15 residues. Trimming cost V 3 bases and J 4 bases; bases outside gene matches: 5. Germline values: CDR1 MNHEY, CDR2 SMNVEV (reference sequence).

The chain carries TRBV7-2 and TRBJ1-2; the D is unclear. V lost 4 bases and J 0 bases, leaving 9 bases between the germline ends. The CDR3 has 14 amino acids. Per the germline V gene, CDR1 is SGHTA and CDR2 is FQGNSA. CDR3 residues: CASSSPTANYGYTF. The CDR3 DNA is TGTGCCAGCAGCTCCCCAACAGCTAACTATGGCTACACCTTC.

The V call is TRBV28, the J call TRBJ2-6; D is unclear. The CDR3 covers 14 residues. The germline gives CDR1 MDHEN, CDR2 SYDVKM. The ends were cut back, 6 bases at V and 9 bases at J, with 15 bases in the middle. The CDR3 region has the DNA TGTGCCAGCAGACAACCGGGTACGGTCAACGTCCTGACTTTC. It encodes CASRQPGTVNVLTF.

The chain couples TRBV7-2 to TRBJ2-7; D ambiguous. V was trimmed by 0 bases and J by 4 bases, leaving 10 bases between them. CDR1 is SGHTA and CDR2 is FQGNSA in the germline V gene. The CDR3 length is 14 residues. The CDR3 spells CASSLAARSYEQYF. As DNA, the CDR3 is TGTGCCAGCAGCTTAGCGGCTAGAAGTTACGAGCAGTACTTC.

This clone turned up a few times. This chain connects TRBV30 to TRBJ2-7; D uncertain. The V end was cut by 2 bases, the J end by 6 bases, with 14 bases between. The CDR3 loop spans 13 amino acids. In germline, CDR1 is GTSNPN, CDR2 SVGIG (reference sequence). CDR3 amino acids: CAWSLKDLLEQYF. The DNA of the CDR3 is TGTGCCTGGAGTTTAAAGGATTTGCTCGAGCAGTACTTC.

This clone has only a few counts. The chain combines TRBV18 with TRBJ1-5, with TRBD1 identical over 8 bases. Trimming at V came to 3 bases and at J to 5 bases, leaving 15 bases not matched to a gene. Germline V lookup: CDR1 KGHSH, CDR2 LQKENI. The CDR3 spans 18 residues. The DNA of the CDR3 is TGTGCCAGCTCACCCCCCAATAAACCTCACAGGGGGGATCAGCCCCAGCATTTT. It codes for CASSPPNKPHRGDQPQHF.

V is TRBV10-3 and J is TRBJ2-1, with a weak D call TRBD2 (6 bases). Trimming removed 7 bases at V and 2 bases at J, with 15 bases between. The CDR3 has 15 residues. Germline CDR1 and CDR2: ENHRY and SYGVKD. The DNA for the CDR3 is TGTGCCATCATGCGGCGGGGCCTGACCTACAATGAGCAGTTCTTC. It is translated as CAIMRRGLTYNEQFF.

In its sample, this clone was seen a few times. CDR3 protein: CASSRLAGGQETQYF. DNA of the CDR3: TGTGCCAGCAGTCGACTAGCGGGGGGGCAAGAGACCCAGTACTTC. The genes are TRBV6-4 and TRBJ2-5, with TRBD2 matching over 14 bases. Germline CDR1 reads MRHNA; CDR2 reads SNTAGT. V trimming: 5 bases; J trimming: 2 bases; junction bases outside the gene matches: 1. The CDR3 has 15 amino acids.